The rows below give T cell receptor beta chains drawn from one sample of a study of blood T cells in healthy people across ages. TCRdb recomputed calls from the 5' RACE reads with MiXCR, one row per CDR3 protein. The data contain roughly 900,000 distinct CDR3 sequences, 45% to 50% of them seen just once; the ten biggest clones take up around 15%. The sample was blood. Receptors were obtained from a young man in good health. Each CDR3 is given with its conserved first and last residue. A D gene is named only where the DNA matches it firmly. The size field is filled for only some rows; it gives once, few, many or a size class.

j_call,cdr3_length,v_call,d_call,clone_size,cdr3_nt,cdr3_aa
TRBJ2-5,15,TRBV12-3/TRBV12-4,TRBD2,.,TGTGCCAGCGGGGGACTAGCGGGGAACCAAGAGACCCAGTACTTC,CASGGLAGNQETQYF
TRBJ2-1,15,TRBV11-2,.,many,TGTGCCAGCAGCTTAGAGGATATCTCCTACAATGAGCAGTTCTTC,CASSLEDISYNEQFF
TRBJ2-5,15,TRBV7-2,.,.,TGTGCCAGCAGCTCCAATGGGGGGAAGGGAGAGACCCAGTACTTC,CASSSNGGKGETQYF
TRBJ2-1,16,TRBV5-1,.,.,TGCGCCAGCAGCTTGGCCTCGGGCCCCCCCCGTGATGAGCAGTTCTTC,CASSLASGPPRDEQFF
TRBJ2-1,13,TRBV20-1,.,.,TGCAGTGCTAGAGATCCCCTGGGACACGAGCAGTTCTTC,CSARDPLGHEQFF
TRBJ1-1,13,TRBV12-3/TRBV12-4,.,.,TGTGCCACCAACACCGGAGGTAACACTGAAGCTTTCTTT,CATNTGGNTEAFF
TRBJ2-7,15,TRBV23-1,.,.,TGCGCCAGCAGTCAATCGAGACAGAGGACCTACGAGCAGTACTTC,CASSQSRQRTYEQYF
TRBJ2-7,15,TRBV6-5,TRBD1,.,TGTGCCAGCAGTGAGGACAGGAGGAGCTCCTACGAGCAGTACTTC,CASSEDRRSSYEQYF
TRBJ2-1,18,TRBV7-2,TRBD2,few,TGTGCCAGCAGCTCCCGGGTAGCGGGGGGCTTCTCCTACAATGAGCAGTTCTTC,CASSSRVAGGFSYNEQFF
TRBJ2-2,15,TRBV19,.,.,TGTGCCAGTAGTATCCCCAGGGTGAACACCGGGGAGCTGTTTTTT,CASSIPRVNTGELFF
TRBJ2-7,15,TRBV10-2,.,.,TGCGCCAGCAGTGAGTCGGCCAGCCTTAGCTACGAGCAGTACTTC,CASSESASLSYEQYF
TRBJ2-3,18,TRBV5-1,TRBD2,few,TGCGCCAGCAGCAGTACTAGCGGGGGGACACGATCCACAGATACGCAGTATTTT,CASSSTSGGTRSTDTQYF
TRBJ2-3,13,TRBV28,.,many,TGTGCCACCCGCGGCTCTGGCACAGATACGCAGTATTTT,CATRGSGTDTQYF
TRBJ1-4,17,TRBV15,.,.,TGTGCCACCAGCAGAGATCCGAGGACGGGAATCGGAGAAAAACTGTTTTTT,CATSRDPRTGIGEKLFF
TRBJ2-5,16,TRBV20-1,.,few,TGCAGTGCTAGAGATCAGGTCAGGGGCCTCCAAGAGACCCAGTACTTC,CSARDQVRGLQETQYF
TRBJ2-2,16,TRBV5-1,.,.,TGCGCCAGCAGCCCCGGCGCTGCCAGTAACACCGGGGAGCTGTTTTTT,CASSPGAASNTGELFF
TRBJ2-1,18,TRBV7-2,TRBD2,.,TGTGCCAGCAGCCACACCGGGACTAGCGGGGTCTCCTACAATGAGCAGTTCTTC,CASSHTGTSGVSYNEQFF
TRBJ1-2,14,TRBV9,.,few,TGTGCCAGCAGCGGCCGGGACGGTATCTATGGCTACACCTTC,CASSGRDGIYGYTF
TRBJ2-7,14,TRBV7-9,TRBD1,.,TGTGCCAGCAGCTCGGGACAGGGTTACGGCGAGCAGTACTTC,CASSSGQGYGEQYF
TRBJ2-3,14,TRBV3-1,.,.,TGTGCCAGCAGCCAAGATTACGCCCCAGATACGCAGTATTTT,CASSQDYAPDTQYF
TRBJ1-5,19,TRBV7-9,TRBD1,.,TGTGCCAGCAGCCATTTCCCTAGACAGGGGGCGCTGGGTAAGGAGCCCCAGCATTTT,CASSHFPRQGALGKEPQHF
TRBJ1-4,18,TRBV15,TRBD1,once,TGTGCCACCAGCAGAGGGACAGGAAGGGGGATGATTAATGAAAAACTGTTTTTT,CATSRGTGRGMINEKLFF
TRBJ1-1,14,TRBV27,.,.,TGTGCCAGCAGTCTCCACCGACCGGAACACGGAGCTTTCTTT,CASSLHRPEHGAFF
TRBJ2-5,15,TRBV6-5,.,few,TGTGCCAGCAGTTACTCGGGGGCGATGGGAGAGACCCAGTACTTC,CASSYSGAMGETQYF
TRBJ2-1,14,TRBV6-1,TRBD2,.,TGTGCCAGCAGAACTAGCGACTCCTACAATGAGCAGTTCTTC,CASRTSDSYNEQFF
TRBJ2-3,13,TRBV4-1,TRBD1,few,TGCGCCAGCAGCCAAGGACCGGGACAGGACCCGTATTTT,CASSQGPGQDPYF
TRBJ1-2,14,TRBV28,TRBD1,.,TGTGCCAGCAGTTCATCCCCGGGACAGGGGGACTACACCTTC,CASSSSPGQGDYTF
TRBJ2-3,16,TRBV5-1,TRBD2,.,TGCGCCAGCAGCGTGGGGACTAGCGTCCTCACAGATACGCAGTATTTT,CASSVGTSVLTDTQYF
TRBJ2-1,14,TRBV27,TRBD2,few,TGTGCCAGCAGTGTTAGCGGGGGCAGTGATGAGCAGTTCTTC,CASSVSGGSDEQFF
TRBJ2-1,17,TRBV6-1,TRBD2,few,TGTGCCAGCAGGGAACTAGCGGGGCGAAATTCCTACAATGAGCAGTTCTTC,CASRELAGRNSYNEQFF
TRBJ2-1,15,TRBV6-4,TRBD2,.,TGTGCCAGCAGTGACCTAGCGGGGGGCCTGGATGAGCAGTTCTTC,CASSDLAGGLDEQFF
TRBJ2-3,16,TRBV4-1,.,.,TGCGCCAGCAGCCAAGATAACTCCTATAGCACAGGTACGCAGTATTTT,CASSQDNSYSTGTQYF
TRBJ2-3,14,TRBV2,TRBD2,.,TGTGCCAGCAGTGAGATAGCGGGGGAGGATACGCGGTATTTT,CASSEIAGEDTRYF
TRBJ1-2,15,TRBV11-3,.,few,TGTGCCAGCAGCTTAGAGCAGAGCTCTAACTATGGCTACACCTTC,CASSLEQSSNYGYTF
TRBJ2-3,12,TRBV12-3/TRBV12-4,.,.,TGTGCCAGCAGGGAGGGGAGGAATACGGAGTATTTT,CASREGRNTEYF
TRBJ2-3,18,TRBV7-9,TRBD1,many,TGTGCCAGCAGCTCCCAAGGGGGCTGGGCAGGGGAAAAAGATACGCAGTATTTT,CASSSQGGWAGEKDTQYF
TRBJ1-4,15,TRBV6-5,.,.,TGTGCCAGCAGTTACTCTGGCCTCCCTAATGAAAAACTGTTTTTT,CASSYSGLPNEKLFF
TRBJ1-1,13,TRBV28,.,once,TGTGCCAGCAGTCTCCAGGGGATCACTGAAGCTTTCTTT,CASSLQGITEAFF
TRBJ2-3,16,TRBV12-3/TRBV12-4,.,once,TGTGCCAGCAGTTTAGGTCGGAGCTCTCGCGGAGATACGCAGTATTTT,CASSLGRSSRGDTQYF
TRBJ2-3,15,TRBV29-1,TRBD2,few,TGCAGCGTGGAGCGGGGGGGGACTGGCACAGATACGCAGTATTTT,CSVERGGTGTDTQYF
TRBJ2-7,15,TRBV18,TRBD1,.,TGTGCCAGCTCACCTCCACAGGGGATTGTTTACGAGCAGTACTTC,CASSPPQGIVYEQYF
TRBJ2-3,18,TRBV11-3,.,.,TGTGCCAGCAGCTTAGGAGAGTTTGGGACACCAAGCACAGATACGCAGTATTTT,CASSLGEFGTPSTDTQYF
TRBJ2-7,13,TRBV29-1,.,few,TGCAGCGTTGCTTCGGGGAATACCTACGAGCAGTACTTC,CSVASGNTYEQYF
TRBJ2-5,15,TRBV10-3,TRBD1,once,TGTGCCATCAGTGAGTCGGGGCAGGGGGTGGAGACCCAGTACTTC,CAISESGQGVETQYF
TRBJ2-1,16,TRBV6-5,.,.,TGTGCCAGCAGCGAGACCGGGACGCGCCCCCGCAATGAGCAGTTCTTC,CASSETGTRPRNEQFF